This T cell receptor beta chain was sequenced in a study of Graves' ophthalmopathy and Graves' hyperthyroidism. As for the study in general: Specimen type is peripheral blood, obtained at initial diagnosis before any treatment. Study-level points and caveats: Thyroid clonotypes that were expanded above 0.001 frequency mostly also appeared in blood.

Every ophthalmopathy donor presented moderate-to-severe activity, CAS ≥3, NOSPECS ≥4 and duration under 3 months. PBMCs came from roughly 10 ml of fresh peripheral blood. Transcripts of RNA were the source for amplifying TCR beta CDR3 regions. HTBI primers were employed in first-round RT-PCR, then a second-round multiplex PCR followed. Using its own MiXCR run on the multiplex PCR reads, TCRdb lists one record per CDR3 protein. The sample lists tens of thousands of distinct CDR3 sequences; approximately 47% were seen once. A word on this clonotype: The antigen is undetermined.

The sequenced sample consisted of peripheral blood. This clonotype was sampled from an adult woman with Graves' ophthalmopathy.

CDR3 coding DNA: TGCAGCGTTGAATCCGGACAGGTCCGATACTTC. Amino acids: CSVESGQVRYF. The chain has TRBV29-1 and TRBJ2-7, with TRBD1 matching over 7 bases. The CDR3 is 11 amino acids. Unmatched junction bases numbered 8, after V lost 2 bases and J lost 13 bases. CDR1 is SQVTM, CDR2 ANQGSEA, per germline.